These 24 T cell receptor beta chains originate from one sample sequenced in a study of tumor and adjacent non-tumor tissue in lung cancer. A modified ARM-PCR protocol with three rounds of nested PCR amplified TCRbeta. One entry per CDR3 protein results from TCRdb running MiXCR on the multiplex PCR reads. The sample contains fewer than 100,000 distinct CDR3 sequences, approximately 80% of which appear only once. The template was RNA from unsorted bulk tissue. This non-tumor lung sample came from over 3 cm beyond the tumor edge. Sequenced material: distant non-tumor lung tissue. The receptors originated from a man between 60 and 70 years old with non-small cell lung cancer.

The table lists this clonotype with a count of one. This may come from a read error, since a much larger clone is one base off. The rearrangement links TRBV20-1 to TRBJ2-4; D possibly corresponds to TRBD2 (7 bases). In germline, CDR1 is DFQATT, CDR2 SNEGSKA (reference sequence). The CDR3 sequence is 15 residues long. V was clipped by 3 bases and J by 8 bases, with 20 bases between them. The CDR3 is CSASKEGGGSDIQYF. CDR3 in DNA: TGCAGTGCTAGTAAAGAAGGGGGGGGATCGGACATTCAGTACTTC.

This clonotype was observed a few times. The rearrangement links TRBV11-2 to TRBJ1-3; perhaps TRBD1 as D (5 bases). Trimming stripped 2 bases from V and 9 bases from J, with 20 bases between. The CDR3 has 16 residues. Germline values: CDR1 SGHAT, CDR2 FQNNGV. CDR3: CASSLPPAGTESTIYF. CDR3 nucleotide sequence: TGTGCCAGCAGCTTACCCCCCGCAGGGACGGAGAGCACCATATATTTT. Filled out from reference TRBV11-2 and TRBJ1-3, the complete variable domain reads EAGVAQSPRYKIIEKRQSVAFWCNPISGHATLYWYQQILGQGPKLLIQFQNNGVVDDSQLPKDRFSAERLKGVDSTLKIQPAKLEDSAVYLCASSLPPAGTESTIYFGEGSWLTVV.

Turning to this clonotype: At one boundary the junction diverges from the germline segment, which might be a read error. The J gene is TRBJ2-1, the V gene TRBV11-2; 8 bases line up with TRBD2. In germline, CDR1 is SGHAT, CDR2 FQNNGV. The CDR3 is 15 residues long. The CDR3 region is CPSNPGTSLRNEQFF. In DNA, the CDR3 is TGTCCCAGCAACCCCGGGACTAGTCTAAGGAATGAGCAGTTCTTC.

The gene calls are TRBV28 and TRBJ2-2; D might be TRBD2 (5 bases). The V end lost 6 bases, the J end lost 6 bases, and 8 bases lay between the germline ends. The CDR3 has 12 residues. Per germline, CDR1 MDHEN and CDR2 SYDVKM. CDR3 loop: CASREVAGELFF. CDR3 nucleotides: TGTGCCAGCAGGGAGGTGGCCGGGGAGCTGTTTTTT.

Concerning this clonotype: One end of the junction varies from germline; a read error may be responsible. The chain recombines TRBV11-2 with TRBJ2-5, with a possible D match to TRBD1 (6 bases). Germline V gene data show CDR1 as SGHAT and CDR2 as FQNNGV. This CDR3 region has 13 residues. The CDR3 sequence: CASSSTGLEIQCF. CDR3 sequence (DNA): TGTGCCAGCAGCTCTACAGGGTTAGAGATCCAGTGCTTC.

Details on this clonotype: Its ends do not fully match the called genes, so a read error is possible. The gene calls are TRBV4-2 and TRBJ2-7; D not resolved. Germline CDR1 reads LGHNA; CDR2 reads YNFKEQ. The CDR3 loop spans 15 amino acids. In DNA, the CDR3 is TGTGCCAGTAGCCAAGGGCAGTGGTTGGGATACGAGCAGTACTTC. This gives the protein CASSQGQWLGYEQYF.

About this clonotype: At one of its ends the junction is not consistent with the germline gene, which may arise from a read error. The chain recombines TRBV11-3 with TRBJ1-1; D gene uncertain. Germline CDR1 and CDR2: SGHNT and YENEEA. The CDR3 consists of 13 residues. The CDR3 region is CASCLQWSTEAFF. CDR3 coding DNA: TGTGCCAGCTGCTTACAGTGGAGCACTGAAGCTTTCTTT. The full variable domain, in which reference TRBV11-3 and TRBJ1-1 provide the parts outside the CDR3, is EAGVVQSPRYKIIEKKQPVAFWCNPISGHNTLYWYLQNLGQGPELLIRYENEEAVDDSQLPKDRFSAERLKGVDSTLKIQPAELGDSAVYLCASCLQWSTEAFFGQGTRLTVV.

This chain connects TRBV20-1 to TRBJ1-1; 9 bases line up with TRBD1. This CDR3 contains 14 residues. Germline V lookup: CDR1 DFQATT, CDR2 SNEGSKA (reference sequence). V dropped 7 bases and J dropped 5; count of bases not matched to a gene: 11. The CDR3 sequence: CSVGGGDRVTEAFF. CDR3 coding DNA: TGCAGTGTTGGAGGGGGGGACAGGGTGACTGAAGCTTTCTTT.

This clonotype was detected once. As DNA, the CDR3 is TGTGCCAGCAGTCAGACTAGCGAGAGGGCCAAAAACATTCAGTACTTC. Translating it yields CASSQTSERAKNIQYF. The chain has TRBV11-1 and TRBJ2-4; 8 nucleotides match TRBD2. Germline V gene lookup returns CDR1 SGHAT and CDR2 FQDESV (reference sequence). The CDR3 totals 16 residues. V was pared by 6 bases and J by 1 base, with 8 bases of the junction left unmatched.

Comments on this clonotype: This CDR3 is missing its conserved last phenylalanine or tryptophan, likely due to a read error. Because the CDR3's place on the DNA is in doubt, the DNA is left out and the CDR3 is given as listed by TCRdb. The CDR3 is CSAPTRPEQYI. The chain links TRBV20-1 to TRBJ2-7. In germline, CDR1 is DFQATT, CDR2 SNEGSKA (reference sequence). Counting both end residues, the CDR3 totals 11 amino acids.

Concerning this clonotype itself: One end of the junction is discordant with germline, which a read error may explain. The chain employs TRBV4-3 and TRBJ2-3; D not resolved. Germline CDR1 is LGHNA and CDR2 is YSLEER. This CDR3 is 16 amino acids long. As DNA, the CDR3 is TGCGCGAGCAGCCAAGATAGAGTGGGCACCACAGATATGCAGTATTTT. Protein product: CASSQDRVGTTDMQYF.

With regard to this clonotype: A junction boundary mismatches the germline segment, possibly from a read error. The chain is built from TRBV20-1 and TRBJ2-7, with D perhaps matching TRBD2 (5 bases). The CDR3 extends over 13 amino acids. CDR1 and CDR2 (germline): DFQATT, SNEGSKA (reference sequence). Written as DNA, the CDR3 is TGCAGTGCTGATGGACTTACAACCTACGATCAGAACTTC. Translating gives CSADGLTTYDQNF.

About this clonotype: At one end, the junction sequence differs from germline, possibly due to a read error. The chain employs TRBV6-5 and TRBJ2-6; tentatively, D is TRBD1 or TRBD2 (5 bases each). The CDR3 length is 17 residues. Germline CDR1 and CDR2: MNHEY and SVGAGI. The CDR3 region has the DNA TGTGCCTGCAGCCTAGTGGGAGCCAGCTCTGGGGCCAACATCCTGACTTTC. It translates to CACSLVGASSGANILTF.

Of note for this clonotype: The junction departs from germline at one end; a sequencing error may be responsible. The CDR3 DNA follows: TGCAGCGTTGGGGACAGCTATAGTTCGCCTCTCCAGTTT. Its protein is CSVGDSYSSPLQF. The chain carries TRBV29-1 and TRBJ1-6, with TRBD1 identical over 7 bases. The CDR3 covers 13 residues. Germline lookup yields CDR1 SQVTM and CDR2 ANQGSEA.

The chain carries TRBV29-1 and TRBJ1-2, with D unclear. V dropped 1 base and J dropped 7 bases, with 19 bases sitting between them. The CDR3 consists of 15 residues. The germline gives CDR1 SQVTM, CDR2 ANQGSEA. CDR3 in DNA: TGCAGCGTTGAAGCCATGGCCTGGGCTCAAGGTGGCTACACCTTC. Amino acid sequence: CSVEAMAWAQGGYTF.

This chain joins TRBV19 and TRBJ2-1; 14 bases map to TRBD2. The CDR3 contains 18 residues. Unmatched junction bases numbered 11, after V lost 3 bases and J lost 7 bases. The germline CDR1 and CDR2 sequences are LNHDA and SQIVND (reference sequence). The CDR3 DNA reads as TGTGCCAGTAGTATGGCGAGGTCCGGGACTAGCGGGGGAAATGAGCAGTTCTTC. It specifies CASSMARSGTSGGNEQFF.

At least ten counts were recorded for this clonotype. This chain uses TRBV20-1 with TRBJ2-2; TRBD2 might be the D (6 bases). Deletions cut 6 bases from V and 1 base from J, with 12 bases between. The CDR3 runs to 14 residues. Germline values: CDR1 DFQATT, CDR2 SNEGSKA (reference sequence). The CDR3 sequence is CSARAGGNTGELFF. CDR3 DNA: TGCAGTGCCCGCGCCGGGGGGAACACCGGGGAGCTGTTTTTT.

A word on this clonotype: A read error is possible here, since a much larger clone lies one base away. The genes are TRBV6-6 and TRBJ2-5; TRBD2 aligns across 8 bases. This CDR3 is 14 amino acids long. CDR1 MNHNY and CDR2 SVGAGI come from the germline V gene (reference sequence). The chain's CDR3 is CASTNGPAGEIQYF. In DNA, the CDR3 is TGTGCCAGCACGAACGGACCAGCGGGAGAGATCCAGTACTTC.

As concerns this clonotype: Since the CDR3 does not end with the conserved phenylalanine or tryptophan, this likely comes from a read error. The gene calls are TRBV11-2 and TRBJ2-5, with D perhaps TRBD1 or TRBD2 (6 bases each). Between the trimmed V and J ends, which lost 7 bases and 2 bases, there was a span of 17 bases. The CDR3 runs 15 residues. CDR1 is SGHAT, CDR2 FQNNGV, per germline. The CDR3, as DNA: TGTGCCAGCAACTTGAACCGGGGGCAACAAGAGACCCAGTACTAC. Translation: CASNLNRGQQETQYY.

The chain carries TRBV11-1 and TRBJ2-5; weak D call: TRBD1 (6 bases). The V gene's germline CDR1 is SGHAT and CDR2 FQDESV (reference sequence). The CDR3 totals 17 residues. The V and J ends lost 5 bases and 0 bases respectively, with 19 bases between them. Written as DNA, the CDR3 is TGTGCCAGCAGCATGGTAACAGGGTGCTTTTACCAAGAGACCCAGTACTTC. This translates into CASSMVTGCFYQETQYF.

Comment on this clonotype: The CDR3 carries no conserved terminal phenylalanine or tryptophan, so it likely arises from a read error. This chain uses TRBV6-5 with TRBJ2-7; 7 bases line up with TRBD1. This CDR3 has 14 amino acids. Trimming took 3 bases from V and 7 from J; bases not matched to a gene: 9. The V gene's germline CDR1 is MNHEY and CDR2 SVGAGI. CDR3 coding DNA: TGTGCCAGCAGTTATTATGACAGGGTCGCAGAGCAGTACCTC. Its protein is CASSYYDRVAEQYL.

For this clonotype: An end of the junction does not agree with germline; a read error may underlie this. This chain joins TRBV5-4 and TRBJ2-5; 11 nucleotides agree with TRBD1. CDR1 and CDR2 (germline): SGHNT, YYREEE (reference sequence). The CDR3 contains 14 residues. CDR3 loop: CASSPGTGGATQHF. CDR3 coding DNA: TGTGCCAGCAGCCCCGGGACAGGGGGGGCGACCCAGCACTTC.

This chain joins TRBV4-3 and TRBJ1-1; no clear D. Per the germline V gene, CDR1 is LGHNA and CDR2 is YSLEER. The CDR3 is 17 residues long. The CDR3 nucleotides are TGCATCAGCAGCCAGGACGTTCCGGGCAGTTCGGGCACTGAAGCTTTCTTT. This codes for CISSQDVPGSSGTEAFF.

In regard to this clonotype: The junction does not match germline at one end; this may be a read error. The V call is TRBV11-2, the J call TRBJ2-6; maybe TRBD1 (5 bases). The CDR3 consists of 19 residues. Germline V gene data show CDR1 as SGHAT and CDR2 as FQNNGV. CDR3 sequence (DNA): TGTGCCAGTAGCTTATTTCCAAAGAACAGGCCCTCTGGGGCCAACGTCCTGACTTTC. Protein sequence: CASSLFPKNRPSGANVLTF.